This T cell receptor (beta chain) is from a study of blood T cell repertoires in COVID-19. On the study more broadly: T cells, B-cell-depleted T cells, or PBMCs provided the cDNA or gDNA that served as material.

CDR1 is WNHNN and CDR2 is SYGVQD in the germline V gene (reference sequence). Trimming took off 7 bases at V and 0 bases at J, with 28 bases between the two ends. This CDR3 comprises 20 residues. In the original processing: Scientists estimated how many nucleated cells there were by amplifying reference gene primers. Sequenced by immunoSEQ multiplex PCR; TCRdb stores in-frame clones only, minus some. D and trimming were read from the DNA, whereas the V and J calls and clone size are those reported in that table. The profile shows approximately 160,000 clones, 60% to 80% of them singletons. The origin of this receptor is a man between 65 and 85 years old with acute or convalescent COVID-19. Input material: peripheral blood. V and J are TRBV10-1 and TRBJ1-5, with D tentatively TRBD1 (6 bases). The CDR3 protein is CASIRARGKGTQYSNQPQHF. The CDR3 nucleotides read TGCGCCAGCATAAGAGCCAGGGGCAAGGGAACGCAGTATAGCAATCAGCCCCAGCATTTT.